A single sample is the source of the 2 T cell receptor beta chains below, sequenced in a study of OX40 agonist ivuxolimab in advanced cancers. Some clones are missing from TCRdb's copy, which holds only in-frame ones; the method was immunoSEQ multiplex PCR. The repertoire holds 60,000 to 75,000 clones, with less than 90% as singletons. This specimen consisted of CD4+ or CD8+ T cells sorted from blood, obtained in a trial of the OX40 agonist ivuxolimab. The receptors come from an adult with an advanced solid tumor such as melanoma, head and neck, liver or kidney cancer.

This chain uses TRBV7-2 with TRBJ1-5; no clear D gene. The length of the CDR3 is 16 residues. CDR1 SGHTA and CDR2 FQGNSA come from the germline V gene. V lost 5 bases and J lost 1, with 15 bases in between. The CDR3 protein is CASSPFPRGSNQPQHF. Written as DNA, the CDR3 is TGTGCCAGCAGCCCCTTTCCCCGAGGGAGCAATCAGCCCCAGCATTTT.

The rearrangement links TRBV18 to TRBJ1-3; D remains unclear. The CDR3 has 16 amino acids. Germline loops: CDR1 KGHSH, CDR2 LQKENI. Trimming pared 10 bases from V and 0 bases from J, leaving 19 bases between. In DNA form, the CDR3 reads TGTGCCACTACACCTGAGCTTGTGAGCTCTGGAAACACCATATATTTT. As protein: CATTPELVSSGNTIYF.